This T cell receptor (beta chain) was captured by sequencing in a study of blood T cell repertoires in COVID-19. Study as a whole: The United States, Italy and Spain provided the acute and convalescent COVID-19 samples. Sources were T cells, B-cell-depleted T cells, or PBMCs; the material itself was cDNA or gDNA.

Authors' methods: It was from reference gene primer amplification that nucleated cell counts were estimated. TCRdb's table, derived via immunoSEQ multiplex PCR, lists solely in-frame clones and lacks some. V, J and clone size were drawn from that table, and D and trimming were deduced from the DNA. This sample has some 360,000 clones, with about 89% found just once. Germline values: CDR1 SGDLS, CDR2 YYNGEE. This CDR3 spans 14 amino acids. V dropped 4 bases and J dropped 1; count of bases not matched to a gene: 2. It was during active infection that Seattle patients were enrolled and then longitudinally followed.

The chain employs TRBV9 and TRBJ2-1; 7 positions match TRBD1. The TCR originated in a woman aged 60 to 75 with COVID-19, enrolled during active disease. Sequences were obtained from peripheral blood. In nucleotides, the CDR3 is TGTGCCAGCAGCCAACAGGGGTCCTACAATGAGCAGTTCTTC. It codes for CASSQQGSYNEQFF. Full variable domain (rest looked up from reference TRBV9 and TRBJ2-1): DSGVTQTPKHLITATGQRVTLRCSPRSGDLSVYWYQQSLDQGLQFLIQYYNGEERAKGNILERFSAQQFPDLHSELNLSSLELGDSALYFCASSQQGSYNEQFFGPGTRLTVL.